This TCR beta chain was documented in a study of blood T cell repertoires in COVID-19 (dated by TCRdb to about 2020). At the level of the whole study: The collaborator samples originated in the United States, Italy and Spain and spanned the acute and convalescent phases of COVID-19. The dataset comprised deeply sampled blood TCRbeta repertoires from subjects exposed to, actively infected with, or recovered from COVID-19. The material from the prospective study consisted of cDNA or gDNA derived from T cells, B-cell-depleted T cells, or PBMCs. A freely available public database, intended as a resource for researchers studying the immune response to SARS-CoV-2, is where the repertoires were released. Where available, HLA class I and class II types were taken from metadata supplied by the sample provider and were not determined by assay-based typing. A de-identified subject ID, COVID-19 status, age in years and sex were almost always included in the sample metadata. Samples were obtained from the ongoing ImmuneRACE study (first 160 participants) and from approximately 1,200 subjects provided by 6 global collaborators.

The V end gives up 8 bases and the J end 8 bases, leaving 14 bases in the junction not matched to a gene. The germline V gene specifies MNHEY as CDR1 and SVGAGI as CDR2. Inclusive of the bounding cysteine and phenylalanine, the CDR3 is 14 residues long. This entry keeps only the CDR3 DNA: 42 bases, framed from base 1. The paper as a whole reports these results and caveats: Clinical and demographic metadata were provided uncurated, with the amount varying by source and participant.

For this clone: No antigen is known for it. Qualities for individual bases were not recorded, and no much larger clone is one base off.

Collaborating institutions collected whole blood in K2EDTA tubes following their own protocols. For TCRbeta analysis, collaborator samples were shipped as frozen whole blood, as isolated PBMCs, or as DNA extracted from either sample type. TCRbeta CDR3 regions were amplified from genomic DNA by means of the immunoSEQ Assay, a bias-controlled multiplex PCR. On the study's bioinformatics: The number of nucleated cells in each sample was estimated from the amplification of reference gene primers within the assay. To quantify the absolute abundance of each unique TCRbeta CDR3 rearrangement, sequence reads were collapsed and filtered. Productive Simpson clonality was computed per sample as the square root of Simpson's diversity index over productive rearrangements. TCRdb carries this immuneACCESS record with in-frame sequences only. Its versions omit some clonotypes, under half of them owing to an unresolved V gene in the studies checked, with the rest unexplained. V, J and clone size reflect that table, while D and trimming were determined from the DNA. This sample comprises more than 85,000 clones, 84% of them detected only once. The ten largest clones capture about 9.9% of the sample.

This TCR was sampled from a man aged 40-49 years with active or convalescent COVID-19. Sample: peripheral blood. The V gene is TRBV6-5 and the J gene is TRBJ1-2, with 7 bases aligning to TRBD1. The CDR3 amino acid sequence is: CASAGTAGFVGYTF. The DNA sequence is as follows: TGTGCCAGCGCCGGGACAGCGGGTTTCGTCGGCTACACCTTC.